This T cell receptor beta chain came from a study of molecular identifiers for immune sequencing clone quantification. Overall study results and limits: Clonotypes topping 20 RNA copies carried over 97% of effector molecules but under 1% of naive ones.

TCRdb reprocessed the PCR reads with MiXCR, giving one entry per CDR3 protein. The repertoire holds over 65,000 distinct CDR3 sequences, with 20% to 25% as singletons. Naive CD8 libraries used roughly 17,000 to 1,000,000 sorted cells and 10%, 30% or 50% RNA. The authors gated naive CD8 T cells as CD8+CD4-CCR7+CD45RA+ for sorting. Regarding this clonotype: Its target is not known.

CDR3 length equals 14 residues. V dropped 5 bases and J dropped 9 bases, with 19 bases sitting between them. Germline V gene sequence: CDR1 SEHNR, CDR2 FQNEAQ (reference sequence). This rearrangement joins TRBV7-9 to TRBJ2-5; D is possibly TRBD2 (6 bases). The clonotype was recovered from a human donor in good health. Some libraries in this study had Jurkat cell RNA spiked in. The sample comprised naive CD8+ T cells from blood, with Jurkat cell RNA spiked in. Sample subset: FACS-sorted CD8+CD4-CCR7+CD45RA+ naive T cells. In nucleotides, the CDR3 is TGTGCCAGCAGCCCAGTCGGGGGTTCAGCGCCCCAGTACTTC. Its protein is CASSPVGGSAPQYF.